The clone carrying this T cell receptor (beta chain) was counted many times. Its specificity is not known. This sample was included in a study of post-analysis software for immune sequencing data. This CDR3 is 14 amino acids long. The V end lost 3 bases, the J end lost 2 bases, and 5 bases lay between the germline ends. CDR1 is SGHAT, CDR2 FQNNGV, per germline. The study, taken as a whole, reports: Controls had lower frequencies than patients of five TRBV segments, which included TRBV5-6, TRBV5-1 and TRBV20-1. Diversity measured as normalized Chao1 was significantly lower in multiple sclerosis patients than in controls. Samples prepared in the same batch strongly co-clustered by F measure.

TCR beta cDNA libraries had unique molecular identifiers. Starting from about 0.98 to 11 million T cells, the study yielded about 490,000 cDNA molecules. TCRdb re-derived calls from the PCR reads in MiXCR, one entry per CDR3 protein. The repertoire holds more than 500,000 distinct CDR3 sequences, with about a third as singletons. This receptor was taken from a girl under 18 with multiple sclerosis. The sample consisted of blood. The chain is built from TRBV11-2 and TRBJ2-6; D gene unclear. CDR3 nucleotide sequence: TGTGCCAGCAGCTTGACGGCTGGGGCCAACGTCCTGACTTTC. Translating gives CASSLTAGANVLTF.